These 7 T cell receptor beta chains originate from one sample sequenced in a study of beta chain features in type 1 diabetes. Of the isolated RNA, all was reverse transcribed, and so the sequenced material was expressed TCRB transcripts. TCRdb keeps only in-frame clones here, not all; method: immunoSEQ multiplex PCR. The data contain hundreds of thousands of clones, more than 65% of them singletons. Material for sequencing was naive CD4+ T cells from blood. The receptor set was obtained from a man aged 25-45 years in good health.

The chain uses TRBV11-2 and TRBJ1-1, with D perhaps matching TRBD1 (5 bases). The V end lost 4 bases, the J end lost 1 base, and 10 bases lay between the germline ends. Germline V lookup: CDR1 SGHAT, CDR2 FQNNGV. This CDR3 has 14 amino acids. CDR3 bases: TGTGCCAGCAGCTCTATAGGACAGAACACTGAAGCTTTCTTT. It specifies CASSSIGQNTEAFF.

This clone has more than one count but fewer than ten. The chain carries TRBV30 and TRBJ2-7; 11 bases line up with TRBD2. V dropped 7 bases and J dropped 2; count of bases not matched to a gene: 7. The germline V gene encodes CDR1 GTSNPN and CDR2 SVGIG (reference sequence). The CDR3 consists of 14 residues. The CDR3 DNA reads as TGTGCCTTCTCGGGACTAGCGGACCCCTACGAGCAGTACTTC. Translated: CAFSGLADPYEQYF.

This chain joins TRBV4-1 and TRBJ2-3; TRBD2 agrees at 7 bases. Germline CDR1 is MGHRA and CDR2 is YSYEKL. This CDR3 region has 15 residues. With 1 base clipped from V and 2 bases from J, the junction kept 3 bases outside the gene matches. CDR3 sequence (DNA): TGCGCCAGCAGCCAAGCTAGCGGATTCACAGATACGCAGTATTTT. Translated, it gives CASSQASGFTDTQYF.

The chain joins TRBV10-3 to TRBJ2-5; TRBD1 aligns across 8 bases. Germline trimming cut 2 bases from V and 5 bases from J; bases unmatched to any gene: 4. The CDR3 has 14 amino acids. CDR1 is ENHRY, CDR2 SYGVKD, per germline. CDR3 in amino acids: CAISEIRTGETQYF. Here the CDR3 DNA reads TGTGCCATCAGTGAGATTCGGACAGGGGAGACCCAGTACTTC.

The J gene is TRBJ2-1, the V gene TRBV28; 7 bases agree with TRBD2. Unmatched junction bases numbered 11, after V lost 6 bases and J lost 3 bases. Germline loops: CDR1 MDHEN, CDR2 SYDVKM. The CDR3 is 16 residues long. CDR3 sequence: CASRSMGLADYNEQFF. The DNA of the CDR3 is TGTGCCAGCAGATCAATGGGGCTAGCGGACTACAATGAGCAGTTCTTC.

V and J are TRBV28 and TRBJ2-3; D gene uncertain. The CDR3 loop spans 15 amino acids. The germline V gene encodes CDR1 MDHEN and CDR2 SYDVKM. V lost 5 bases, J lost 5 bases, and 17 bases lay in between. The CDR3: CASSPGEFGLDTQYF. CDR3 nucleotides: TGTGCCAGCAGTCCCGGAGAATTTGGGTTAGATACGCAGTATTTT.

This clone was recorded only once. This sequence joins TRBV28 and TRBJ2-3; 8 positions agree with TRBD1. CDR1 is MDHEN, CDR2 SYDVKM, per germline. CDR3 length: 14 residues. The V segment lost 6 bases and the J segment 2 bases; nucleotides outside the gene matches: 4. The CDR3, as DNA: TGTGCCAGCAGAACCCAGGGGGCCACAGATACGCAGTATTTT. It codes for CASRTQGATDTQYF.